Included here is one T cell receptor (beta chain) sequence, with context. Enrollment of patients from Seattle took place during active infection, with longitudinal follow-up. How the authors handled the data: The authors estimated nucleated cell counts from reference gene primer amplification. Sequenced by immunoSEQ multiplex PCR; TCRdb stores in-frame clones only, minus some. V, J and clone size are those of that table, while D and trimming were read from the DNA. The table has 270,000 or so clones, roughly 90% seen once; the top ten hold 2% to 2.5%. The sample is drawn from a study of blood T cell repertoires in COVID-19. Study-level background: Sources were T cells, B-cell-depleted T cells, or PBMCs; the material itself was cDNA or gDNA.

Per the germline V gene, CDR1 is MNHNY and CDR2 is SVGAGI (reference sequence). The germline V and J ends were trimmed by 7 bases and 8 bases, with 15 bases remaining between them. The CDR3 covers 13 residues. V and J are TRBV6-6 and TRBJ1-5; D is possibly TRBD1 (5 bases). This clonotype was sampled from a woman aged 60-75 years with COVID-19, enrolled during active disease. Sample: peripheral blood. In DNA form, the CDR3 reads TGTGCCAGCATCCCTCTTGGAGGGGAGCCCCAGCATTTT. Translation gives CASIPLGGEPQHF.